This TCR beta chain is from a study of shared clonotypes between healthy human individuals. Researchers divided each subset's genomic DNA evenly across several immunoSEQ plates. Generated by immunoSEQ multiplex PCR, the TCRdb table keeps only in-frame clones and is missing some. There are around 600,000 clones in the sample; roughly 96% occur only once, and 0.095% to 0.14% lies in the top ten. Study observations and caveats: Naive subsets generally had larger estimated richness than memory subsets.

Naive CD8 cells were CD45RO-negative, positively selected for CCR7, excluding terminally differentiated effector memory CD45RA+ cells. Only Caucasian adults living in Nashville, Tennessee served as donors. Germline assignment: CDR1 PRHDT and CDR2 FYEKMQ (reference sequence). CDR3 length equals 16 residues. V shed 2 bases and J shed 3 bases, with 14 bases lying between them. A note on this clone: The antigen is unknown.

Material: naive CD8+ T cells sorted from blood. The source of this sequence is a woman aged 25 to 39 in good health. The rearrangement joins TRBV13 to TRBJ2-1; D is perhaps TRBD2 (6 bases). CDR3 in DNA: TGTGCCAGCAGCTTAAGTCTAAGACTAGTCTACAATGAGCAGTTCTTC. Its protein is CASSLSLRLVYNEQFF. The entire variable domain, with the rest obtained from reference TRBV13 and TRBJ2-1, is as follows: AAGVIQSPRHLIKEKRETATLKCYPIPRHDTVYWYQQGPGQDPQFLISFYEKMQSDKGSIPDRFSAQQFSDYHSELNMSSLELGDSALYFCASSLSLRLVYNEQFFGPGTRLTVL.